This T cell receptor (beta chain) was recovered during a study of type 1 regulatory T cells. Across the whole study: T-allo10 is an in vitro-generated, Tr1-enriched CD4 T cell product specific for alloantigen.

TCRdb itself ran the reads through MiXCR, one entry per CDR3 protein. The sample consists of 88,000 or so distinct CDR3 sequences, about a third of them appearing once. Trimming took 0 bases from V and 0 from J, leaving 15 bases between them. The CDR3 runs to 17 residues. Germline CDR1 LNHNV, CDR2 YYDKDF (reference sequence). This clonotype was observed a few times. This chain connects TRBV15 to TRBJ2-7; the D call may be TRBD1 or TRBD2 (5 bases each). Sequencing used CD4+ T cells, either the whole sample or a sorted fraction (not recorded which). The receptor was isolated from a human donor in good health. The CDR3 DNA follows: TGTGCCACCAGCAGAGAGGTGGGGGTTTGGGGCTCCTACGAGCAGTACTTC. Its translation: CATSREVGVWGSYEQYF.